This TCR beta chain was retrieved from a study of blood T cells in healthy people across ages. Whole-study findings and limits: One million T cells yielded diversity estimates that were considered underestimates.

Concerning this clonotype itself: What it binds is not known. Since a much larger clone is just one base distant, this may be a read error.

Through a sample-barcoded 5' primer and a J-beta primer mix, a second PCR was run for roughly 7 to 12 cycles. TCRdb fed the 5' RACE reads into MiXCR, producing one record per CDR3 protein. The data hold about 1.4 million distinct CDR3 sequences, with approximately 59% observed a single time. Per germline, CDR1 SQVTM and CDR2 ANQGSEA. The CDR3 contains 14 residues. The specimen sequenced was blood. This clonotype was obtained from a man between 18 and 29 years old in good health. The chain uses TRBV29-1 and TRBJ2-5, with a weak D call TRBD2 (5 bases). The end of the DNA fits TRBJ2-7 better, so the J call may be wrong. CDR3 sequence (DNA): TGCAGCGTTGATGAGCCGGGATATGTCTACGAGCAGTACTTC. Translation gives CSVDEPGYVYEQYF.